Detailed here is one T cell receptor (beta chain). The sample comes from a study of control samples from healthy donors and cancer patients. Profiling relied on immunoSEQ multiplex PCR, and the TCRdb table lists in-frame clones only, not all of them. The data contain 180,000 or so clones, 85% to 95% of them seen just once; the ten biggest clones take up 4.1%. Trimming cost V 1 base and J 7 bases, with 15 bases left between them. The CDR3 contains 15 residues. CDR1 SGHRS and CDR2 YFSETQ come from the germline V gene. The chain uses TRBV5-1 and TRBJ2-1, with D possibly matching TRBD2 (6 bases). This sequence originates from an older woman in good health. The sequenced sample consisted of blood. The CDR3 loop reads CASSLSGLHLNEQFF. CDR3 coding DNA: TGCGCCAGCAGCTTGTCGGGACTGCACTTAAATGAGCAGTTCTTC.